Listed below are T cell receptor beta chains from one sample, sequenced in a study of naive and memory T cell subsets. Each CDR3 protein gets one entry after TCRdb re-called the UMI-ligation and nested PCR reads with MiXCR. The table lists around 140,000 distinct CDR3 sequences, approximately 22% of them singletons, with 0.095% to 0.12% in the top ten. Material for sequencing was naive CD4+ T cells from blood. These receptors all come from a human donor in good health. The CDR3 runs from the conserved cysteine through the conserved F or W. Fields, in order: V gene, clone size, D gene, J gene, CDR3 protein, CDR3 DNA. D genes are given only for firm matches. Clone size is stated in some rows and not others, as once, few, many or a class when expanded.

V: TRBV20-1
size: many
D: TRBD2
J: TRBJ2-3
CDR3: CSARGGSLAQYF
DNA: TGCAGTGCTAGGGGAGGGTCCCTTGCGCAGTATTTT

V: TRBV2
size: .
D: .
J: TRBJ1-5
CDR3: CASSEGRINQPQHF
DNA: TGTGCCAGCAGTGAAGGTAGGATCAATCAGCCCCAGCATTTT

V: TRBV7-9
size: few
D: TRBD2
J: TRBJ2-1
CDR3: CASSYRLAHEQFF
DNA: TGTGCCAGCAGCTACCGACTAGCCCATGAGCAGTTCTTC

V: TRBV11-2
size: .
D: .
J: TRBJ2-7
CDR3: CASRIAGQAYEQYF
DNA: TGTGCCAGCCGCATAGCGGGACAGGCCTACGAGCAGTACTTC

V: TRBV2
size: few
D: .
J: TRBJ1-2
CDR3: CASSVDYGYTF
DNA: TGTGCCAGCAGTGTAGATTATGGCTACACCTTC

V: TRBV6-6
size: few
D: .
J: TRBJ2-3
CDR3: CASMGDGGDTQYF
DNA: TGTGCCAGCATGGGGGACGGGGGAGATACGCAGTATTTT

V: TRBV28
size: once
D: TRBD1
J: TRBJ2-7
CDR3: CASSLGAGGFYEQYF
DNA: TGTGCCAGCAGTTTAGGGGCAGGGGGCTTCTACGAGCAGTACTTC

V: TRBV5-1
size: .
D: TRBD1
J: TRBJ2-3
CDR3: CASSKGQVTDTQYF
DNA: TGCGCCAGCAGCAAAGGACAGGTGACAGATACGCAGTATTTT

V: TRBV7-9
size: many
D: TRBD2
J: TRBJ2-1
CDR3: CASSPVSGSSYNEQFF
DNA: TGTGCCAGCAGCCCCGTTAGCGGGAGCTCCTACAATGAGCAGTTCTTC

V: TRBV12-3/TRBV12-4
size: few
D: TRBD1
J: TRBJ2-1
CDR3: CASSWGQGREQFF
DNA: TGTGCCAGCAGTTGGGGACAGGGACGTGAGCAGTTCTTC

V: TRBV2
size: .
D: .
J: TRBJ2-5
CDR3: CASTPLGGETQYF
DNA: TGTGCCAGCACCCCCCTGGGGGGAGAGACCCAGTACTTC

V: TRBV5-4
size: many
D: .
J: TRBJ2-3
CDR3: CASSSGSTDTQYF
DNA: TGTGCCAGCAGCAGCGGGAGCACAGATACGCAGTATTTT

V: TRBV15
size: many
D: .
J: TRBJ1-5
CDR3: CATSRVGLTNQPQHF
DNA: TGTGCCACCAGCAGAGTAGGTCTAACTAATCAGCCCCAGCATTTT

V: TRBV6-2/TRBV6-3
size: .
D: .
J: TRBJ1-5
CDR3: CASSYLAIGTMAQPQHF
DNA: TGTGCCAGCAGTTATCTCGCCATAGGGACGATGGCGCAGCCCCAGCATTTT

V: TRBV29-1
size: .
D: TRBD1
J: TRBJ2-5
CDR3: CSSKTGAIQTQYF
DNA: TGCAGCTCGAAGACAGGGGCGATACAGACCCAGTACTTC

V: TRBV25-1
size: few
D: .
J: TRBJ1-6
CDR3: CASSEQGRSPLHF
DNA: TGTGCCAGCAGTGAACAGGGACGATCACCCCTCCACTTT

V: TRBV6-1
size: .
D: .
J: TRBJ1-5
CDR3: CATGRYNQPQHF
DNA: TGTGCCACCGGAAGGTACAATCAGCCCCAGCATTTT

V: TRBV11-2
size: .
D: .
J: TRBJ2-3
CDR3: CASSLMQSTDTQYF
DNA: TGTGCCAGCAGCTTAATGCAATCTACAGATACGCAGTATTTT

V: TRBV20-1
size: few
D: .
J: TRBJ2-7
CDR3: CAGTNPQLSYEQYF
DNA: TGCGCAGGAACAAACCCCCAGCTCTCCTACGAGCAGTACTTC

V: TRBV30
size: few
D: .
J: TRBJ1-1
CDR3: CAWSRENTEAFF
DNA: TGTGCCTGGAGTAGGGAGAACACTGAAGCTTTCTTT

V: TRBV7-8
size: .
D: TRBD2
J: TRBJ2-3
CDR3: CASSNYLAGVFGSTDTQYF
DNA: TGTGCCAGCAGCAACTATCTAGCGGGAGTCTTTGGTAGCACAGATACGCAGTATTTT

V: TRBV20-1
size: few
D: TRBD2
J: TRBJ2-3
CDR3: CSARGGTSGIKGQYF
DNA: TGCAGTGCTAGAGGAGGGACTAGCGGGATTAAGGGGCAGTATTTT

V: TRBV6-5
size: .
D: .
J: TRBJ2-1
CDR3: CASSYSEGSNEQFF
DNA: TGTGCCAGCAGTTACTCAGAGGGGAGCAATGAGCAGTTCTTC

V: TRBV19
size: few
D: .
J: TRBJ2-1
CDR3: CASSIAALHNEQFF
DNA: TGTGCCAGTAGTATAGCGGCCTTGCACAATGAGCAGTTCTTC

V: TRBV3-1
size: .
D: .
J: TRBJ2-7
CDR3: CASSQVGRSEQYF
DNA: TGTGCCAGCAGCCAAGTTGGAAGGAGCGAGCAGTACTTC

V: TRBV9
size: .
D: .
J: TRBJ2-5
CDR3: CASSPRDGQETQYF
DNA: TGTGCCAGCAGCCCCCGGGACGGCCAAGAGACCCAGTACTTC

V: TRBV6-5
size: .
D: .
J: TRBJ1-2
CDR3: CASSYARRKNYGYTF
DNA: TGTGCCAGCAGTTACGCAAGACGGAAGAACTATGGCTACACCTTC

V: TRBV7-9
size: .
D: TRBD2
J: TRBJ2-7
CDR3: CASSISGTSAHEQYF
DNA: TGTGCCAGCAGCATCTCCGGGACTAGCGCCCACGAGCAGTACTTC

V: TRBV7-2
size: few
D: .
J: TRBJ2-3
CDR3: CASSLAAIISDTQYF
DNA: TGTGCCAGCAGCTTAGCGGCGATTATTTCAGATACGCAGTATTTT

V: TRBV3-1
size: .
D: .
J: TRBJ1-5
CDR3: CASSQGGGAIQPQHF
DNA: TGTGCCAGCAGCCAAGGTGGAGGGGCAATCCAGCCCCAGCATTTT

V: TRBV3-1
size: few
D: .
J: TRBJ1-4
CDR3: CASRGHGEKLFF
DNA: TGTGCCAGCAGGGGGCACGGGGAAAAACTGTTTTTT

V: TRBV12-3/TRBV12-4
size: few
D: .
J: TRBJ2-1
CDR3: CASSLVQYNEQFF
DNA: TGTGCCAGCAGTTTAGTACAGTACAATGAGCAGTTCTTC

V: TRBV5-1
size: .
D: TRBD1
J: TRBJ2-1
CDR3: CASTRTGKNEQFF
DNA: TGCGCCAGCACACGGACAGGCAAAAATGAGCAGTTCTTC

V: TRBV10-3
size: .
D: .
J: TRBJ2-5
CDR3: CAIGPLPGQETQYF
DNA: TGTGCCATCGGTCCGTTGCCAGGCCAAGAGACCCAGTACTTC

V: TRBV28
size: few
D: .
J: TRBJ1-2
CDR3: CASSSTHGAREGYTF
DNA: TGTGCCAGCAGTTCAACCCACGGTGCAAGGGAAGGCTACACCTTC

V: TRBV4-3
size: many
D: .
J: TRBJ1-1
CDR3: CASSQNAGTNTEAFF
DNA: TGCGCCAGCAGCCAAAACGCGGGGACCAACACTGAAGCTTTCTTT

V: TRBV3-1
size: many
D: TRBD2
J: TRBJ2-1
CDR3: CASSQVRGRQFF
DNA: TGTGCCAGCAGCCAAGTCCGCGGGAGACAGTTCTTC

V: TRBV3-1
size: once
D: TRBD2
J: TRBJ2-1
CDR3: CASSQLTSGSTRNEQFF
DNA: TGTGCCAGCAGCCAACTGACTAGCGGGAGTACCAGAAATGAGCAGTTCTTC